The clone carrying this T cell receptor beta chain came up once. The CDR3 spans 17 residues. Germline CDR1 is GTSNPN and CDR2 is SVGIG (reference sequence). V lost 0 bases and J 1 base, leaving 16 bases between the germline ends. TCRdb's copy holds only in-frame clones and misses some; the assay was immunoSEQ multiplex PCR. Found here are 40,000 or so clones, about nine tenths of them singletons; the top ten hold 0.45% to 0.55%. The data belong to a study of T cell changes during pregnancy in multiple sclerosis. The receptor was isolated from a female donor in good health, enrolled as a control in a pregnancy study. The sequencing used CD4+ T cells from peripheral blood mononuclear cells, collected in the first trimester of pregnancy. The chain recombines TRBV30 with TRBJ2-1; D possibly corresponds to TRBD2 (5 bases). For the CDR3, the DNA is TGTGCCTGGAGTGTTACTCGGGGTCGGAGATCCTACAATGAGCAGTTCTTC. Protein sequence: CAWSVTRGRRSYNEQFF.